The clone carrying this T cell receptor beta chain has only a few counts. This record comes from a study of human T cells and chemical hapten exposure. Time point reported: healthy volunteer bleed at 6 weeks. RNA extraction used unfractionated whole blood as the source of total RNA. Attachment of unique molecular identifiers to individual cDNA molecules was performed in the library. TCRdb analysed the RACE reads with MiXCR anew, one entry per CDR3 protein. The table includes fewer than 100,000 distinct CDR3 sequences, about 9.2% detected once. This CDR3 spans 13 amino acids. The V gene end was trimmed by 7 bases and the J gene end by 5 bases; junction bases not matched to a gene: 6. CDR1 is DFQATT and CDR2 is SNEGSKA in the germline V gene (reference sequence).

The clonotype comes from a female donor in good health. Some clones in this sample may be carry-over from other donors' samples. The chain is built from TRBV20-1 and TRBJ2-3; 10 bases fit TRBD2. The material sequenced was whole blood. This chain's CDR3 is CSVQRGGRDTQYF. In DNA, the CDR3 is TGCAGTGTTCAGCGGGGGGGCCGAGATACGCAGTATTTT.